Shown below are 12 T cell receptor beta chains from a single sample sequenced in a study of Ad26.COV2.S vaccination and SARS-CoV-2 variants. This table comes from immunoSEQ multiplex PCR, and its TCRdb copy is limited to in-frame clones, with some not included. The table shows roughly 450,000 clones, with 75% to 95% occurring only once. Described treatment: 19 received Ad26.COV2.S at low or high dose, single or two shots; about five received placebo; per-sample allocation not given. The samples were gathered on day 63 after the first injection of vaccine or placebo. The material was peripheral blood, obtained in a trial of Ad26.COV2.S vaccine versus placebo. The receptor set was obtained from a person aged 18-65 years who received the Ad26.COV2.S COVID-19 vaccine or a placebo.

This rearrangement joins TRBV7-9 to TRBJ2-1; D is uncertain. CDR3 length: 13 amino acids. Looked up from germline, CDR1 is SEHNR and CDR2 is FQNEAQ (reference sequence). CDR3 sequence: CAGVRMPYNEQFF. CDR3 nucleotides: TGTGCTGGGGTGCGGATGCCCTACAATGAGCAGTTCTTC.

The chain is built from TRBV6-5 and TRBJ1-6; a possible D gene is TRBD1 (5 bases). V shed 0 bases and J shed 4 bases, with 10 bases lying between them. The V gene's germline CDR1 is MNHEY and CDR2 SVGAGI. The CDR3 consists of 16 residues. The CDR3 region is CASSYSATAYNSPLHF. The CDR3 DNA reads TGTGCCAGCAGTTACTCCGCGACAGCGTATAATTCACCCCTCCACTTT.

The rearrangement uses TRBV4-1 and TRBJ2-2, with D possibly being TRBD1 (6 bases). Between the trimmed V and J ends, which lost 2 bases and 6 bases, there was a span of 13 bases. The CDR3 runs to 15 residues. Germline assignment: CDR1 MGHRA and CDR2 YSYEKL. Here the CDR3 reads CASSQFTGRPGELFF. Here the CDR3 DNA reads TGCGCCAGCAGCCAATTTACAGGGAGACCCGGGGAGCTGTTTTTT.

The CDR3 nucleotides are TGTGCCAGCAGTTACCCTAGCGGGAGATCCTACAATGAGCAGTTCTTC. Translating it yields CASSYPSGRSYNEQFF. This sequence joins TRBV6-6 and TRBJ2-1; the match to TRBD2 covers 10 bases. The CDR3 has 16 amino acids. Germline V CDR1 and CDR2: MNHNY, SVGAGI (reference sequence). The ends lost 2 bases at V and 1 base at J; junction bases unmatched: 2.

V gene TRBV5-1 combines with J gene TRBJ2-3; D gene uncertain. The germline gives CDR1 SGHRS, CDR2 YFSETQ. V gave up 0 bases and J gave up 4 bases, with 3 bases separating them. CDR3 size: 12 residues. The CDR3 loop is CASSLAPDTQYF. In nucleotides, the CDR3 is TGCGCCAGCAGCTTGGCTCCAGATACGCAGTATTTT.

The V call is TRBV13, the J call TRBJ2-4; TRBD1 matches 9 bases. Germline CDR1 and CDR2: PRHDT and FYEKMQ (reference sequence). The CDR3 contains 14 residues. The ends lost 6 bases at V and 7 bases at J; junction bases unmatched: 7. The CDR3 reads CASRRRDRANIQYF. As DNA, the CDR3 is TGTGCCAGCAGACGCCGGGACAGGGCTAACATTCAGTACTTC.

This clone has just one count. V gene TRBV10-2 combines with J gene TRBJ1-1; D is uncertain. Germline V CDR1 and CDR2: WSHSY, SAAADI. CDR3 length: 13 residues. Trimming left V 6 bases short and J 2 bases short, with 10 bases between. CDR3 in amino acids: CASRTQINTEAFF. CDR3 nucleotides: TGCGCCAGCAGGACACAGATAAACACTGAAGCTTTCTTT.

V and J are TRBV7-9 and TRBJ2-3, with D hard to call. Germline V gene data show CDR1 as SEHNR and CDR2 as FQNEAQ (reference sequence). The germline V and J ends were trimmed by 5 bases and 0 bases, with 9 bases remaining between them. The CDR3 runs to 14 residues. The chain's CDR3 is CASSQGLSTDTQYF. CDR3 in DNA: TGTGCCAGCAGCCAAGGGCTAAGCACAGATACGCAGTATTTT.

The chain has TRBV7-2 and TRBJ2-3; TRBD1 matches at 7 bases. The CDR3 is 14 amino acids. The germline V gene has CDR1 SGHTA and CDR2 FQGNSA. With 5 bases clipped from V and 3 bases from J, the junction kept 5 bases outside the gene matches. CDR3 coding DNA: TGTGCCAGCAGCCTTGGACAGGATACAGATACGCAGTATTTT. This gives the protein CASSLGQDTDTQYF.

The chain is built from TRBV3-1 (or the pseudogene TRBV3-2) and TRBJ2-3; TRBD2 aligns across 10 bases. The length of the CDR3 is 19 residues. The J segment lost 0 bases and the V segment lost 1 base, leaving 10 bases of the junction unmatched. The germline V gene encodes CDR1 LGHDT and CDR2 YNNKEL (reference sequence). The CDR3 DNA reads as TGTGCCAGCAGCCAAGGTATCCTAGCGGGAGAGTATAGCACAGATACGCAGTATTTT. This codes for CASSQGILAGEYSTDTQYF.

In this sample, this clone turned up once. The gene calls are TRBV5-6 and TRBJ2-1, with D possibly matching TRBD2 (5 bases). Trimming took 6 bases from V and 0 from J, leaving 13 bases between them. The CDR3 loop spans 15 amino acids. CDR1 and CDR2 (germline): SGHDT, YYEEEE. DNA for the CDR3: TGTGCCAGCACCTCCGGGATGAGCTCCTACAATGAGCAGTTCTTC. Residues: CASTSGMSSYNEQFF. Supplemented by reference TRBV5-6 and TRBJ2-1, the full variable domain reads DAGVTQSPTHLIKTRGQQVTLRCSPKSGHDTVSWYQQALGQGPQFIFQYYEEEERQRGNFPDRFSGHQFPNYSSELNVNALLLGDSALYLCASTSGMSSYNEQFFGPGTRLTVL.

This clone was counted a single time. The V and J genes are TRBV6-2 or TRBV6-3 and TRBJ2-7; 9 bases are shared with TRBD2. The junction had 3 bases not matched to a gene; V was cut back by 0 bases and J by 6 bases. The CDR3 spans 14 residues. Per the germline V gene, CDR1 is MNHEY and CDR2 is SVGEGT. The CDR3 sequence is CASSYSGGRVEQYF. The CDR3 DNA sequence: TGTGCCAGCAGTTACTCTGGCGGGAGGGTCGAGCAGTACTTC.